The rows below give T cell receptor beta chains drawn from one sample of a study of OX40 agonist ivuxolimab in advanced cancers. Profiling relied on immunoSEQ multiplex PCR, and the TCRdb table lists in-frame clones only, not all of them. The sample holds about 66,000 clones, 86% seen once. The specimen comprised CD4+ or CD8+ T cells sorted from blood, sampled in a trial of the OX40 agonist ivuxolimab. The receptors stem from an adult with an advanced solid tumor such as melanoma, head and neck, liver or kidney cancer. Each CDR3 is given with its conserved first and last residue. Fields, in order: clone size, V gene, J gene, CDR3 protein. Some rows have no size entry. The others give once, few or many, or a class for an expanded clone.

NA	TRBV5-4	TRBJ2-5	CASSIPLEGETQYF
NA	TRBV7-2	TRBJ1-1	CASSFPRMRAEAFF
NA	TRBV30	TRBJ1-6	CAWRGALPGPPLHF
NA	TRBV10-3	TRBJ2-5	CAISGEEETQYF
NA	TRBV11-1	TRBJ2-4	CASSLARTGRENIQYF
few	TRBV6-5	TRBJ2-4	CASRSGAEGNIQYF
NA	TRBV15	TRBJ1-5	CATSPPLSNQPQHF
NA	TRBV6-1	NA	CASSETSGAHEQYF
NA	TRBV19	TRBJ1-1	CASSSYRVNTEAFF
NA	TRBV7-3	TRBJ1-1	CASSFYRARGAEAFF
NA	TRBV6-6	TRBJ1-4	CASSYSPGQGKEKLFF
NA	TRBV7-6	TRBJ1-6	CASSSDRLNSPLHF
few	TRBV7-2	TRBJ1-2	CASSSYGYYGYTF
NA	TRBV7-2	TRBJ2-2	CASSFKGEAGELFF
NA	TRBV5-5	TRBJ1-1	CASSFTEGTEAFF